The sequence of this T cell receptor beta chain was determined in a study of blood T cell repertoires in COVID-19. About the study: The study drew acute and convalescent COVID-19 samples from the United States, Italy and Spain. The cDNA or gDNA used as material had been derived from T cells, B-cell-depleted T cells, or PBMCs.

Clones were sequenced by immunoSEQ multiplex PCR, and TCRdb holds only the in-frame ones, with some missing. The data show about 420,000 clones, roughly 90% seen once. CDR1 and CDR2 from the germline V gene are SEHNR and FQNEAQ (reference sequence). With V trimmed by 6 bases and J by 5 bases, 9 bases remained unmatched. CDR3 length: 14 amino acids. This chain connects TRBV7-9 to TRBJ2-7; 8 bases agree with TRBD1. The receptor comes from a man younger than 35 with COVID-19, enrolled during active disease. The sequenced sample consisted of peripheral blood. CDR3 sequence (DNA): TGTGCCAGCAGACCCGGACAGGGCGACGACGAGCAGTACTTC. This gives the protein CASRPGQGDDEQYF.